Following are 8 T cell receptor beta chains from one sample sequenced in a study of beta chain features in type 1 diabetes. All of the isolated RNA was reverse transcribed, so expressed TCRB transcripts were sequenced. Clones were sequenced by immunoSEQ multiplex PCR, and TCRdb holds only the in-frame ones, with some missing. The sample shows almost 350,000 clones, roughly 8% of them seen only once. Sequencing used central memory CD4+ T cells from blood. These receptors all come from a woman under 30 in good health.

This clone was detected only a few times. The chain links TRBV7-6 to TRBJ2-5; D is ambiguous. The germline gives CDR1 SGHVS, CDR2 FNYEAQ. The CDR3 length is 15 residues. Trimming pared 4 bases from V and 3 bases from J, leaving 15 bases between. CDR3 residues: CASSSRGSVKETQYF. In DNA, the CDR3 is TGTGCCAGCAGCTCTAGAGGATCAGTAAAAGAGACCCAGTACTTC. The whole variable domain, filled in from reference TRBV7-6 and TRBJ2-5, reads GAGVSQSPRYKVTKRGQDVALRCDPISGHVSLYWYRQALGQGPEFLTYFNYEAQQDKSGLPNDRFSAERPEGSISTLTIQRTEQRDSAMYRCASSSRGSVKETQYFGPGTRLLVL.

The rearrangement links TRBV5-1 to TRBJ2-7, with 7 bases matching TRBD1. Trimming cost V 0 bases and J 10 bases; bases outside gene matches: 4. The germline CDR1 and CDR2 sequences are SGHRS and YFSETQ. The CDR3 is 12 amino acids. For the CDR3, the DNA is TGCGCCAGCAGCTTGGACAGGGGAGTCCAGTACTTC. Protein: CASSLDRGVQYF. The whole variable domain, filled in from reference TRBV5-1 and TRBJ2-7, reads KAGVTQTPRYLIKTRGQQVTLSCSPISGHRSVSWYQQTPGQGLQFLFEYFSETQRNKGNFPGRFSGRQFSNSRSEMNVSTLELGDSALYLCASSLDRGVQYFGPGTRLTVT.

This clone was seen a few times. The V and J genes are TRBV6-6 and TRBJ2-3, with 11 bases matching TRBD2. The V gene's germline CDR1 is MNHNY and CDR2 SVGAGI (reference sequence). The J segment lost 2 bases and the V segment lost 6 bases, leaving 4 bases of the junction unmatched. The CDR3 spans 15 residues. The CDR3 region has the DNA TGTGCCAGCAGCAGACTAGCGGGATACACAGATACGCAGTATTTT. Translation gives CASSRLAGYTDTQYF.

There are many counts of this clone. The rearrangement links TRBV7-9 to TRBJ2-7; no firm D call. The CDR3 length is 11 residues. Germline lookup yields CDR1 SEHNR and CDR2 FQNEAQ (reference sequence). V lost 4 bases and J lost 6, with 7 bases in between. The CDR3 DNA reads TGTGCCAGCAGCTCTGGTGTCGAGCAGTACTTC. This gives the protein CASSSGVEQYF.

This clone was seen ten or more times. The chain is built from TRBV5-1 and TRBJ2-2; 8 bases line up with TRBD2. Germline-derived CDR1 and CDR2 are SGHRS and YFSETQ. This CDR3 is built from 17 residues. Germline trimming cut 0 bases from V and 0 bases from J; bases unmatched to any gene: 4. The CDR3 here is CASSLGTSGANTGELFF. The CDR3, as DNA: TGCGCCAGCAGCTTGGGCACTAGCGGCGCGAACACCGGGGAGCTGTTTTTT.

This clone was found many times. The rearrangement uses TRBV25-1 and TRBJ1-1; perhaps TRBD1 as D (5 bases). V shed 1 base and J shed 4 bases, with 10 bases lying between them. This CDR3 region has 14 residues. The germline gives CDR1 MGHDK, CDR2 SYGVNS. The DNA of the CDR3 is TGTGCCAGCAGTGAATTCGGGGGACTCACTGAAGCTTTCTTT. Amino acids: CASSEFGGLTEAFF.

The V and J genes are TRBV2 and TRBJ1-2; D is possibly TRBD1 (5 bases). Germline-derived CDR1 and CDR2 are SNHLY and FYNNEI. Trimming took off 3 bases at V and 6 bases at J, with 14 bases between the two ends. The CDR3 length is 14 residues. This chain's CDR3 is CASSDQGEVHGYTF. DNA for the CDR3: TGTGCCAGCAGTGATCAGGGAGAGGTCCATGGCTACACCTTC. Complete variable domain (other parts from reference TRBV2 and TRBJ1-2): EPEVTQTPSHQVTQMGQEVILRCVPISNHLYFYWYRQILGQKVEFLVSFYNNEISEKSEIFDDQFSVERPDGSNFTLKIRSTKLEDSAMYFCASSDQGEVHGYTFGSGTRLTVV.

This clone was counted only a few times. The chain has TRBV28 and TRBJ2-7; 8 bases fit TRBD1. V shed 6 bases and J 7 bases; nucleotides not matched to a gene: 11. CDR1 and CDR2 from the germline V gene are MDHEN and SYDVKM. CDR3 length: 14 amino acids. The CDR3 loop reads CASRTPQGAGEQYF. The DNA for the CDR3 is TGTGCCAGCAGAACCCCGCAGGGGGCGGGTGAGCAGTACTTC.